These T cell receptor beta chains were read from a single sample in a study of CD8+ T cells in alopecia areata. Repertoires were generated with immunoSEQ multiplex PCR, while TCRdb's copy carries only in-frame clones and drops some. The sample comprises 100,000 to 140,000 clones, 80% to 85% of which are singletons, and 24% rests with the top ten. Here the sequenced sample was CD8+ T cells sorted from blood, taken at week 24, from a patient treated with tofacitinib. The receptors derive from a human donor with alopecia areata. The CDR3 runs from the conserved cysteine through the conserved F or W. D genes are given only for firm matches. Expanded clones are given a class, and other clones once, few, many or no size at all.

D gene: -; J gene: TRBJ1-5; V gene: TRBV6-1; clone size: -; CDR3 DNA: TGTGCCAGCAGTGAATTGGCAGGGTCGCGTCAGCCCCAGCATTTT; CDR3 protein: CASSELAGSRQPQHF
D gene: -; J gene: TRBJ2-6; V gene: TRBV28; clone size: -; CDR3 DNA: TGTGCCAGCAAGGAGGGATTGGCTGGGGCCAACGTCCTGACTTTC; CDR3 protein: CASKEGLAGANVLTF
D gene: TRBD1; J gene: TRBJ2-7; V gene: TRBV7-9; clone size: -; CDR3 DNA: TGTGCCAGCAGCTTAAGAGGGACAGGGGACTCCTACGAGCAGTACTTC; CDR3 protein: CASSLRGTGDSYEQYF
D gene: -; J gene: TRBJ2-2; V gene: TRBV2; clone size: -; CDR3 DNA: TGTGCCAGCAGTGAAATTTTCGGAGGGAGCGGGGAGCTGTTTTTT; CDR3 protein: CASSEIFGGSGELFF
D gene: -; J gene: TRBJ2-3; V gene: TRBV7-9; clone size: -; CDR3 DNA: TGTGCCAGCAGCGGGGGGCGCACAGATACGCAGTATTTT; CDR3 protein: CASSGGRTDTQYF
D gene: -; J gene: TRBJ2-7; V gene: TRBV7-9; clone size: -; CDR3 DNA: TGTGCCAGCAGCGAGGTCACCCAGAGGGACTACGAGCAGTACTTC; CDR3 protein: CASSEVTQRDYEQYF
D gene: -; J gene: TRBJ2-6; V gene: TRBV7-8; clone size: -; CDR3 DNA: TGTGCCAGCAGCCAAGGGGTCACTGGGGCCAACGTCCTGACTTTC; CDR3 protein: CASSQGVTGANVLTF
D gene: -; J gene: TRBJ1-1; V gene: TRBV5-6; clone size: few; CDR3 DNA: TGTGCCAGCAGCTTAGGACTGAACACTGAAGCTTTCTTT; CDR3 protein: CASSLGLNTEAFF
D gene: -; J gene: TRBJ1-1; V gene: TRBV5-4; clone size: -; CDR3 DNA: TGTGCCAGCAGCTTGGTTGGCGTGTTAGAAGAAGCTTTCTTT; CDR3 protein: CASSLVGVLEEAFF
D gene: -; J gene: TRBJ2-2; V gene: TRBV27; clone size: once; CDR3 DNA: TGTGCCAGCAGTTTATCGGGGCCCCCGCAGACCGGGGAGCTGTTTTTT; CDR3 protein: CASSLSGPPQTGELFF
D gene: TRBD2; J gene: TRBJ2-3; V gene: TRBV6-5; clone size: -; CDR3 DNA: TGTGCCAGTGGACTAGCGGAGATAGATACGCAGTATTTT; CDR3 protein: CASGLAEIDTQYF
D gene: -; J gene: TRBJ2-3; V gene: TRBV19; clone size: -; CDR3 DNA: TGTGCCAGTAGTATAGCCCCGTCAGTCACAGATACGCAGTATTTT; CDR3 protein: CASSIAPSVTDTQYF
D gene: -; J gene: TRBJ2-7; V gene: TRBV5-1; clone size: -; CDR3 DNA: TGCGCCAGCAGGTGGAGGGACGGCTCCTACGAGCAGTACTTC; CDR3 protein: CASRWRDGSYEQYF
D gene: -; J gene: TRBJ1-2; V gene: TRBV30; clone size: -; CDR3 DNA: TGTGCCTGGAGCCTATGGGGACTGTCGGAATATGGCTACACCTTC; CDR3 protein: CAWSLWGLSEYGYTF
D gene: -; J gene: TRBJ1-2; V gene: TRBV29-1; clone size: -; CDR3 DNA: TGCAGCGTTGAAGATTATAGGACCGGCTACACCTTC; CDR3 protein: CSVEDYRTGYTF
D gene: TRBD2; J gene: TRBJ2-7; V gene: TRBV10-3; clone size: few; CDR3 DNA: TGTGCCATCAGTGCCTCACTAGCGGGGGCCTACGAGCAGTACTTC; CDR3 protein: CAISASLAGAYEQYF
D gene: -; J gene: TRBJ2-7; V gene: TRBV4-1; clone size: few; CDR3 DNA: TGCGCCAGCAGCCAACCCATGGGTAACAGGGACGTGGAGCAGTACTTC; CDR3 protein: CASSQPMGNRDVEQYF
D gene: -; J gene: TRBJ2-5; V gene: TRBV21-1; clone size: -; CDR3 DNA: TGTGCCAGAGCCAGGGGTGAGACCCAGTACTTC; CDR3 protein: CARARGETQYF
D gene: TRBD2; J gene: TRBJ2-7; V gene: TRBV14; clone size: -; CDR3 DNA: TGTGCCAGCAGCCCGACTTCAGCGGGGGGCCCAACTCTACACGAGCAGTACTTC; CDR3 protein: CASSPTSAGGPTLHEQYF
D gene: TRBD1; J gene: TRBJ2-7; V gene: TRBV27; clone size: -; CDR3 DNA: TGTGCCAGCAGTCCTCATTTTTCGAGGACAGGGCAACTCTACGAGCAGTACTTC; CDR3 protein: CASSPHFSRTGQLYEQYF
D gene: TRBD2; J gene: TRBJ2-1; V gene: TRBV6-5; clone size: -; CDR3 DNA: TGTGCCAGCAGTTCAACTAGCGACAATGAGCAGTTCTTC; CDR3 protein: CASSSTSDNEQFF
D gene: TRBD2; J gene: TRBJ2-1; V gene: TRBV27; clone size: -; CDR3 DNA: TGTGCCAGCGGCCCGGGGGGGCATCAGAATGAGCAGTTCTTC; CDR3 protein: CASGPGGHQNEQFF
D gene: -; J gene: TRBJ2-7; V gene: TRBV7-6; clone size: -; CDR3 DNA: TGTGCCAGCAGCCCCGGAGGGGGGTACGAGCAGTACTTC; CDR3 protein: CASSPGGGYEQYF
D gene: -; J gene: TRBJ2-1; V gene: TRBV27; clone size: -; CDR3 DNA: TGTGCCAGCAGTTCCGGGGATGAGCAGTTCTTC; CDR3 protein: CASSSGDEQFF
D gene: -; J gene: TRBJ2-5; V gene: TRBV6-6; clone size: few; CDR3 DNA: TGTGCCAGCAGCCCGGAAGAGACCCAGTACTTC; CDR3 protein: CASSPEETQYF
D gene: -; J gene: TRBJ2-1; V gene: TRBV4-2; clone size: once; CDR3 DNA: TGTGCCAGCAGCCAAGATCCGGGGGTAACCAATGAGCAGTTCTTC; CDR3 protein: CASSQDPGVTNEQFF
D gene: TRBD1; J gene: TRBJ2-5; V gene: TRBV9; clone size: -; CDR3 DNA: TGTGCCAGCAGCGCTTCCGGGACAGGGGAAGGGACCCAGTACTTC; CDR3 protein: CASSASGTGEGTQYF
D gene: TRBD1; J gene: TRBJ1-2; V gene: TRBV27; clone size: -; CDR3 DNA: TGTGCCAGCAGTGCCGGGACAGGGTCCTATGGCTACACCTTC; CDR3 protein: CASSAGTGSYGYTF
D gene: -; J gene: TRBJ2-2; V gene: TRBV7-9; clone size: -; CDR3 DNA: TGTGCCAGCAGCGCAGGGGATGGGGTAGACACCGGGGAGCTGTTTTTT; CDR3 protein: CASSAGDGVDTGELFF
D gene: -; J gene: TRBJ2-5; V gene: TRBV5-6; clone size: -; CDR3 DNA: TGTGCCAGCAGCTTGGACAGCTTAGAAGAGACCCAGTACTTC; CDR3 protein: CASSLDSLEETQYF
D gene: -; J gene: TRBJ2-7; V gene: TRBV7-7; clone size: -; CDR3 DNA: TGTGCTAGCAGCACCACAGAGGTGGGAGAGCAGTACTTC; CDR3 protein: CASSTTEVGEQYF
D gene: -; J gene: TRBJ2-5; V gene: TRBV7-9; clone size: -; CDR3 DNA: TGTGCCAGCAGGAGAACAGGGCTCCAAGAGACCCAGTACTTC; CDR3 protein: CASRRTGLQETQYF
D gene: -; J gene: TRBJ2-7; V gene: TRBV11-2; clone size: -; CDR3 DNA: TGTGCCAGCAGCTTAGTGGTGAGGGACGAGCAGTACTTC; CDR3 protein: CASSLVVRDEQYF
D gene: -; J gene: TRBJ1-5; V gene: TRBV4-3; clone size: -; CDR3 DNA: TGCGCCAGCAGCCAAACGTGGGGGAAGGGACAGCCCCAGCATTTT; CDR3 protein: CASSQTWGKGQPQHF
D gene: -; J gene: TRBJ1-2; V gene: TRBV7-2; clone size: -; CDR3 DNA: TGTGCCAGCAGCTTAGGCGGGGCAGGGTTAGACTATGGCTACACCTTC; CDR3 protein: CASSLGGAGLDYGYTF
D gene: -; J gene: TRBJ2-1; V gene: TRBV4-3; clone size: -; CDR3 DNA: TGCGCCAGCAGCCAAGATGGGGGGGGCGCAGCCTACAATGAGCAGTTCTTC; CDR3 protein: CASSQDGGGAAYNEQFF
D gene: -; J gene: TRBJ1-6; V gene: TRBV27; clone size: -; CDR3 DNA: TGTGCCAGCAGTTTCGGAGGGGGCTATAATTCACCCCTCCACTTT; CDR3 protein: CASSFGGGYNSPLHF
D gene: TRBD1; J gene: TRBJ2-1; V gene: TRBV29-1; clone size: -; CDR3 DNA: TGCAGCGTTGAAGAGGGACAGGGTCTAAATGAGCAGTTCTTC; CDR3 protein: CSVEEGQGLNEQFF
D gene: -; J gene: TRBJ2-1; V gene: TRBV13; clone size: -; CDR3 DNA: TGTGCCAGCAGCTTTTGGCAATACAATGAGCAGTTCTTC; CDR3 protein: CASSFWQYNEQFF
D gene: -; J gene: TRBJ1-1; V gene: TRBV5-1; clone size: -; CDR3 DNA: TGCGCCAGCAGCTTGGTCGGGGACGGGACTGAAGCTTTCTTT; CDR3 protein: CASSLVGDGTEAFF
D gene: TRBD1; J gene: TRBJ2-7; V gene: TRBV19; clone size: -; CDR3 DNA: TGTGCCAGTAGTATTCCGGGACAGGACTCCTACGAGCAGTACTTC; CDR3 protein: CASSIPGQDSYEQYF
D gene: TRBD2; J gene: TRBJ2-3; V gene: TRBV4-3; clone size: -; CDR3 DNA: TGCGCCAGCAGCCAAGACGTAGCGGGGGGATACACAGATACGCAGTATTTT; CDR3 protein: CASSQDVAGGYTDTQYF
D gene: -; J gene: TRBJ2-5; V gene: TRBV5-5; clone size: -; CDR3 DNA: TGTGCCAGCAGCTTCGCCCCGACCCGGTCCATAATCGAGACCCAGTACTTC; CDR3 protein: CASSFAPTRSIIETQYF
D gene: -; J gene: TRBJ2-1; V gene: TRBV7-8; clone size: few; CDR3 DNA: TGTGCCAGCTTTGGGCCGCCGGGAGAGCAGTTCTTC; CDR3 protein: CASFGPPGEQFF
D gene: TRBD1; J gene: TRBJ1-2; V gene: TRBV7-9; clone size: -; CDR3 DNA: TGTGCCAGCAGCTTAGGACAGGGTACTAACTATGGCTACACCTTC; CDR3 protein: CASSLGQGTNYGYTF
D gene: TRBD1; J gene: TRBJ2-2; V gene: TRBV11-3; clone size: -; CDR3 DNA: TGTGCCAGCAGAGGGGACAGCTTAGGGACCGGGGAGCTGTTTTTT; CDR3 protein: CASRGDSLGTGELFF
D gene: TRBD1; J gene: TRBJ1-4; V gene: TRBV9; clone size: -; CDR3 DNA: TGTGCCAGCAGCGCCGGACAGGGGGCTAATGAAAAACTGTTTTTT; CDR3 protein: CASSAGQGANEKLFF
D gene: -; J gene: TRBJ2-7; V gene: TRBV4-1; clone size: -; CDR3 DNA: TGCGCCAGCAGCCAGGCGACAGGTTTAGCCGAGCAGTACTTC; CDR3 protein: CASSQATGLAEQYF
D gene: TRBD1; J gene: TRBJ1-6; V gene: TRBV7-8; clone size: -; CDR3 DNA: TGTGCCAGCAGCCCAGGGGACAGCTATAATTCACCCCTCCACTTT; CDR3 protein: CASSPGDSYNSPLHF
D gene: -; J gene: TRBJ1-1; V gene: TRBV5-4; clone size: -; CDR3 DNA: TGTGCCAGCAGCTTGGGAGGGATGGAAGCTTTCTTT; CDR3 protein: CASSLGGMEAFF
D gene: -; J gene: TRBJ1-6; V gene: TRBV4-1; clone size: -; CDR3 DNA: TGCGCCAGCAGCCAAGGGGACCAGGACAGCTTCTTCCTCCACTTT; CDR3 protein: CASSQGDQDSFFLHF
D gene: -; J gene: TRBJ1-4; V gene: TRBV6-6; clone size: few; CDR3 DNA: TGTGCCAGCAGTTACCAGGGAGAAAAGAGACTGTTTTTT; CDR3 protein: CASSYQGEKRLFF
D gene: TRBD1; J gene: TRBJ2-7; V gene: TRBV23-1; clone size: few; CDR3 DNA: TGCGCCAGCAGTCATACCGGGACAGGGGGTAATCTTACCTACGAGCAGTACTTC; CDR3 protein: CASSHTGTGGNLTYEQYF
D gene: TRBD2; J gene: TRBJ2-2; V gene: TRBV19; clone size: -; CDR3 DNA: TGTGCCAGTAGTATTGCGCTAGCGGGGCGACCTCCGAACACCGGGGAGCTGTTTTTT; CDR3 protein: CASSIALAGRPPNTGELFF